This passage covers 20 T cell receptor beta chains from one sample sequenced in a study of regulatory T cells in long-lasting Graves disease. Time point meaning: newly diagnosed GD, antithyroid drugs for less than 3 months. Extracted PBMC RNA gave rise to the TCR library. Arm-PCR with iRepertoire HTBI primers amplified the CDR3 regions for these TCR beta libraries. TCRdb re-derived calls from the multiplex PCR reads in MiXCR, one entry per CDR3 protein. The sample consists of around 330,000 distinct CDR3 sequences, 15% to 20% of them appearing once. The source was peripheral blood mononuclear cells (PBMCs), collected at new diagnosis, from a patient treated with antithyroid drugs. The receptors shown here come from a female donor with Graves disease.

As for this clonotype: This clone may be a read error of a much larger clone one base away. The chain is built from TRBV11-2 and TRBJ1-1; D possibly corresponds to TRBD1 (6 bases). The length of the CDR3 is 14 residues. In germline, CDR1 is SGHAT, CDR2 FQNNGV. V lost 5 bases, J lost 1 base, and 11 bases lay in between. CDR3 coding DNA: TGTGCCAGCAGCCTGATAGGGGGGAACACTGAAGCTTTCTTT. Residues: CASSLIGGNTEAFF.

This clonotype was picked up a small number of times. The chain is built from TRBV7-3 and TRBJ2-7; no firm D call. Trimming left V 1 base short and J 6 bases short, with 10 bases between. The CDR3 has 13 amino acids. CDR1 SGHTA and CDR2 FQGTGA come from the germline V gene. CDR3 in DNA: TGTGCCAGCAGCTTAATAGCTTTTGGCGAGCAGTACTTC. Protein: CASSLIAFGEQYF.

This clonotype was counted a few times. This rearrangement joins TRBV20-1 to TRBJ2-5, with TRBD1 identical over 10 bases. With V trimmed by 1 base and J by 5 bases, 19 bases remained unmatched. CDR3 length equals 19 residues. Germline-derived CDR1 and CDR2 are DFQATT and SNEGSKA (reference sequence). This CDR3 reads CSARVQGGGDRGLFETQYF. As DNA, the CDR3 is TGCAGTGCTAGAGTGCAAGGTGGGGGGGACAGGGGATTGTTCGAGACCCAGTACTTC.

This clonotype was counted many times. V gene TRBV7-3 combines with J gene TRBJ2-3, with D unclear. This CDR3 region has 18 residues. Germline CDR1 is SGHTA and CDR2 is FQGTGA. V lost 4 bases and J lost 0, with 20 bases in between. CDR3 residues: CASSSIATTSKSTDTQYF. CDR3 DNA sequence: TGTGCCAGCAGCTCCATAGCTACTACATCCAAAAGCACAGATACGCAGTATTTT. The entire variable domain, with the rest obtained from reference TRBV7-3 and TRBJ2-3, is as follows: GAGVSQTPSNKVTEKGKYVELRCDPISGHTALYWYRQSLGQGPEFLIYFQGTGAADDSGLPNDRFFAVRPEGSVSTLKIQRTERGDSAVYLCASSSIATTSKSTDTQYFGPGTRLTVL.

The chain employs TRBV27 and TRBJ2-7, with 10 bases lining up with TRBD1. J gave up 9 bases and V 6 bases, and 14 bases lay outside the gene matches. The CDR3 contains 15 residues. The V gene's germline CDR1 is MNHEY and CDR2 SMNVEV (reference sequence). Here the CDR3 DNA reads TGTGCCAGCAGGGCCGGGACAGGGGTCCCACATGGGCAGTACTTC. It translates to CASRAGTGVPHGQYF.

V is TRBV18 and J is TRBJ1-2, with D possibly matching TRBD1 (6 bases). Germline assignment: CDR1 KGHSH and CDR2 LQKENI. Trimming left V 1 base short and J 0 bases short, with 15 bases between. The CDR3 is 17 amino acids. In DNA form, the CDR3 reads TGTGCCAGCTCACCACGCCGACAGGAAAAAGCTAACTATGGCTACACCTTC. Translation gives CASSPRRQEKANYGYTF.

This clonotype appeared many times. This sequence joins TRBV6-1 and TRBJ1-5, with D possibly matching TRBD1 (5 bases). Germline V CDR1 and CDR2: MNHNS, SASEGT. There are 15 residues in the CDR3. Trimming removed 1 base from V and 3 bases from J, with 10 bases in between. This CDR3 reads CASSEVFGANQPQHF. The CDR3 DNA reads TGTGCCAGCAGTGAAGTGTTTGGGGCCAATCAGCCCCAGCATTTT.

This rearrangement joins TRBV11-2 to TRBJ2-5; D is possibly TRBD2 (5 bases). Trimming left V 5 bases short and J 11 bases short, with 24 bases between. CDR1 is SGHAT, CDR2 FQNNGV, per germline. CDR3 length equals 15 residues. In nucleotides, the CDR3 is TGTGCCAGCAGCCCTCTTCAAGCGGTTGAAGAGTCGCAGTACTTC. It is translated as CASSPLQAVEESQYF. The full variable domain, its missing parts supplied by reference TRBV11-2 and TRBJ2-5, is EAGVAQSPRYKIIEKRQSVAFWCNPISGHATLYWYQQILGQGPKLLIQFQNNGVVDDSQLPKDRFSAERLKGVDSTLKIQPAKLEDSAVYLCASSPLQAVEESQYFGPGTRLLVL.

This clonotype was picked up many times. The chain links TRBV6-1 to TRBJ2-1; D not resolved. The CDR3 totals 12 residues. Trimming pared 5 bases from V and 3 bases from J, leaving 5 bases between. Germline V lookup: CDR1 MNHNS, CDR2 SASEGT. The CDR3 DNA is TGTGCCAGCAGTCTGGACTACAATGAGCAGTTCTTC. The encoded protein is CASSLDYNEQFF.

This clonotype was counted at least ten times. CDR3 residues: CASSLYVTGTYEQYF. The CDR3 bases are TGTGCCAGCAGTTTATACGTGACAGGGACCTACGAGCAGTACTTC. The genes are TRBV27 and TRBJ2-7, with 7 positions matching TRBD1. The CDR3 is made up of 15 amino acids. V lost 1 base, J lost 2 bases, and 5 bases stayed unmatched. Germline V lookup: CDR1 MNHEY, CDR2 SMNVEV (reference sequence).

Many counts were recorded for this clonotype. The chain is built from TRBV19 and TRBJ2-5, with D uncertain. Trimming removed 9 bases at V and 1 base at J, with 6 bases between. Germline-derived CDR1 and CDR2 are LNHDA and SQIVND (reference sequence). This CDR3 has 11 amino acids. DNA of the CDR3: TGTGCCAGCAACGCCCAAGAGACCCAGTACTTC. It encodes CASNAQETQYF.

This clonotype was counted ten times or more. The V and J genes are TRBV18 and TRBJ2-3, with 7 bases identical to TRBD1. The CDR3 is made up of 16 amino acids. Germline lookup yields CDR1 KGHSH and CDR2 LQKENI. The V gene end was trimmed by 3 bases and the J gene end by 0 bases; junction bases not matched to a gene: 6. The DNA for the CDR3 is TGTGCCAGCTCACCCAGAGGACAGGTCAGCACAGATACGCAGTATTTT. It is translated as CASSPRGQVSTDTQYF.

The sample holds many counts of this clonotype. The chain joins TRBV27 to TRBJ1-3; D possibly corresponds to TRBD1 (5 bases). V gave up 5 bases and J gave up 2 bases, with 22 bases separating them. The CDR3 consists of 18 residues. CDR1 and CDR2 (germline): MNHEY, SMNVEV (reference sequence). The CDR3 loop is CASSDLYRGRRTGNTIYF. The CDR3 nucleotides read TGTGCCAGCAGTGACCTATATAGGGGCAGGAGAACTGGAAACACCATATATTTT.

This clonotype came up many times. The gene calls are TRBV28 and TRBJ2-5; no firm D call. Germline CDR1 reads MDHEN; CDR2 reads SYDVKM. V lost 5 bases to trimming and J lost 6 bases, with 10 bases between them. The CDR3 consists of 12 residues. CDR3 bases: TGTGCCAGCAGTCCGCCGTTTAAGACCCAGTACTTC. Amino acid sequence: CASSPPFKTQYF.

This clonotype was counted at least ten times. DNA for the CDR3: TGTGCCAGCAGCTTGCAGCCCTCTGGGGCCAACGTCCTGACTTTC. Its protein product is CASSLQPSGANVLTF. This chain uses TRBV7-8 with TRBJ2-6, with D hard to call. The CDR3 is 15 residues long. The V gene's germline CDR1 is SGHVS and CDR2 FQNEAQ. Trimming removed 3 bases at V and 0 bases at J, with 6 bases between.

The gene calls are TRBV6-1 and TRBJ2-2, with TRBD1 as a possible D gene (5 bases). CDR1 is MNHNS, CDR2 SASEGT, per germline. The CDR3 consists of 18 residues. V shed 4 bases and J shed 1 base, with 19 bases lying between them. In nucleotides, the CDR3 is TGTGCCAGCAGTGTGGGCAGGGCCCAAACTCAGAACACCGGGGAGCTGTTTTTT. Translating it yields CASSVGRAQTQNTGELFF.

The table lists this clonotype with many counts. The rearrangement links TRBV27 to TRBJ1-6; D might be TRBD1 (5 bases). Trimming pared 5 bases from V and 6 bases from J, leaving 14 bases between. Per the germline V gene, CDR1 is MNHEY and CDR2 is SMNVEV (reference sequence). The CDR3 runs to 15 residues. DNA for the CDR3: TGTGCCAGCAGTGATAGGGGTTTCGGTAATTCACCCCTCCACTTT. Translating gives CASSDRGFGNSPLHF.

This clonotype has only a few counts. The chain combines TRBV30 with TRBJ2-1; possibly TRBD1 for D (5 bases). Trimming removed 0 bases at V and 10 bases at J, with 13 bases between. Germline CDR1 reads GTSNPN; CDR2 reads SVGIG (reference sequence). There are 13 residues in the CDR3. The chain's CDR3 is CAWSVLYQGEQFF. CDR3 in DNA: TGTGCCTGGAGTGTACTTTACCAGGGAGAGCAGTTCTTC.

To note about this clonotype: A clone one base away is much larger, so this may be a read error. Here the CDR3 reads CASSVGGRLAKNVQYF. The CDR3 DNA reads as TGTGCCAGCAGTGTTGGGGGGCGGTTAGCCAAAAACGTTCAGTACTTC. The chain uses TRBV2 and TRBJ2-4; D might be TRBD1 or TRBD2, each matching 6 bases. This CDR3 has 16 residues. Germline values: CDR1 SNHLY, CDR2 FYNNEI.

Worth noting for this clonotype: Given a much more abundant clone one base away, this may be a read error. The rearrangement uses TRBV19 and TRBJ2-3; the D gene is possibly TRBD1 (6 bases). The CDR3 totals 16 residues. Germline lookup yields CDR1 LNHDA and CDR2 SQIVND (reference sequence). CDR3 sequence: CPSGPFYRALPPTQYF. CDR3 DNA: TGTCCCAGTGGCCCCTTTTACAGGGCATTACCCCCTACGCAGTATTTT.